The 10 T cell receptor beta chains below all came from one sample that was sequenced in a study of molecular identifiers for immune sequencing clone quantification. A single record per CDR3 protein comes from TCRdb applying MiXCR to the PCR reads. The profile shows some 590,000 distinct CDR3 sequences, 25% of them singletons. Sequencing was performed on naive CD8+ T cells from blood, with Jurkat cell RNA spiked in. Indicated subset: FACS-sorted CD8+CD4-CCR7+CD45RA+ naive T cells. Receptors were obtained from a human donor in good health. Some libraries in this study had Jurkat cell RNA spiked in.

The sample holds many counts of this clonotype. This chain uses TRBV29-1 with TRBJ1-2; 7 bases agree with TRBD1. Germline V lookup: CDR1 SQVTM, CDR2 ANQGSEA. This CDR3 region has 12 residues. Trimming took 5 bases from V and 7 from J; bases not matched to a gene: 7. The DNA of the CDR3 is TGCAGCGTTATGACAGGGACAGCTGGCTACACCTTC. This codes for CSVMTGTAGYTF.

This clonotype was seen more than once but under ten times. A read error may explain this, as a much larger clone is one base away. Given the absence of the conserved phenylalanine or tryptophan at the CDR3 end, a read error is likely. J is TRBJ2-3 and V is TRBV4-1, with D perhaps matching TRBD1 or TRBD2 (5 bases each). CDR1 is MGHRA and CDR2 is YSYEKL in the germline V gene. V shed 2 bases and J shed 0 bases, with 12 bases lying between them. The CDR3 runs 16 residues. The CDR3 coding sequence is TGCGCCAGCAGCCAACTGGCAGGGACGAGCACAGATACGCAGTATCTT. Amino acid sequence: CASSQLAGTSTDTQYL.

Many counts were recorded for this clonotype. This sequence joins TRBV5-1 and TRBJ2-5; possibly TRBD1 or TRBD2 for D (5 bases each). CDR3 size: 15 residues. Trimming shortened V by 1 base and J by 2 bases, and 12 bases separated the two germline ends. Germline assignment: CDR1 SGHRS and CDR2 YFSETQ. The DNA of the CDR3 is TGCGCCAGCAGCTTGAGGGGCGGGCAGCAAGAGACCCAGTACTTC. This translates into CASSLRGGQQETQYF.

V is TRBV15 and J is TRBJ2-2, with D uncertain. CDR1 is LNHNV and CDR2 is YYDKDF in the germline V gene (reference sequence). Trimming stripped 1 base from V and 6 bases from J, with 6 bases between. The CDR3 covers 13 residues. CDR3 bases: TGTGCCACCAGCAGAGTTCTATCCGGGGAGCTGTTTTTT. Its protein is CATSRVLSGELFF.

In its sample, this clonotype was seen once. The rearrangement joins TRBV28 to TRBJ2-3; D is possibly TRBD1 (6 bases). The CDR3 totals 15 residues. V was trimmed by 6 bases and J by 5 bases, leaving 18 bases between them. Germline loops: CDR1 MDHEN, CDR2 SYDVKM. The CDR3 DNA reads as TGTGCCAGCAGACTAGAGGAACAGGGAATAGATACGCAGTATTTT. It specifies CASRLEEQGIDTQYF.

This clonotype occurred once. Sequence at one end of the junction differs from germline and may be a read error. The gene calls are TRBV27 and TRBJ1-5; perhaps TRBD1 as D (5 bases). CDR3 size: 17 residues. In germline, CDR1 is MNHEY, CDR2 SMNVEV (reference sequence). CDR3 protein: CASSLRGPAWGDPPPHF. The CDR3 nucleotides are TGTGCCAGCAGTCTTCGCGGCCCGGCGTGGGGCGATCCGCCCCCGCATTTT.

The CDR3 coding sequence is TGTGCCAGCAGTGTGCCCGGGACAGGCGAAGAGACCCAGTACTTC. It encodes CASSVPGTGEETQYF. The chain carries TRBV2 and TRBJ2-5; the match to TRBD1 covers 8 bases. Germline V gives CDR1 SNHLY, CDR2 FYNNEI. V shed 4 bases and J 3 bases; nucleotides not matched to a gene: 7. CDR3 size: 15 residues.

At least ten counts were recorded for this clonotype. V and J are TRBV5-4 and TRBJ2-3; 7 nucleotides line up with TRBD2. J gave up 3 bases and V 3 bases, and 4 bases lay outside the gene matches. The length of the CDR3 is 14 residues. CDR1 is SGHNT, CDR2 YYREEE, per germline (reference sequence). CDR3 in amino acids: CASSSGLETDTQYF. The CDR3 DNA sequence: TGTGCCAGCAGCTCAGGACTAGAGACAGATACGCAGTATTTT.

As concerns this clonotype: This CDR3 is missing its conserved last phenylalanine or tryptophan, likely due to a read error. The chain employs TRBV20-1 and TRBJ2-3, with a possible D match to TRBD2 (5 bases). The CDR3 totals 13 residues. CDR1 and CDR2 from the germline V gene are DFQATT and SNEGSKA (reference sequence). Between the trimmed V and J ends, which lost 5 bases and 0 bases, there was a span of 9 bases. The CDR3 nucleotides are TGCAGTGCTGGGGAGACTAGCACAGATACGCAGTATTAT. As protein: CSAGETSTDTQYY.

This chain uses TRBV5-1 with TRBJ2-7, with 11 bases lining up with TRBD1. The CDR3 spans 14 residues. The germline V gene has CDR1 SGHRS and CDR2 YFSETQ. With V trimmed by 4 bases and J by 6 bases, 6 bases remained unmatched. The CDR3 reads CASSHGTGGFEQYF. Written as DNA, the CDR3 is TGCGCCAGCAGCCATGGGACAGGGGGGTTCGAGCAGTACTTC.